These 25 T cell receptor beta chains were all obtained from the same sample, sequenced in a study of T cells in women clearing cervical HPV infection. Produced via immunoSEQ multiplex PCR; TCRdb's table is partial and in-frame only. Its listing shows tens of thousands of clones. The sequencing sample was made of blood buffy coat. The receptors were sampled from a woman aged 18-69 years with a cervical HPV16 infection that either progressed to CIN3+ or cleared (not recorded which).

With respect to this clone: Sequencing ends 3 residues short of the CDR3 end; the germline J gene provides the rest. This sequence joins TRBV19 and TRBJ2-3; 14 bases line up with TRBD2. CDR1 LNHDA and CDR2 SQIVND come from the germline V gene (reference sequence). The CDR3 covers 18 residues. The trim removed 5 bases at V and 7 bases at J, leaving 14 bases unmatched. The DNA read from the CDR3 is TGTGCCAGTAGTCCGAACTCCGGGACTAGCGGGAGTACATATACG. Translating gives CASSPNSGTSGSTYT. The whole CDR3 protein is CASSPNSGTSGSTYTQYF.

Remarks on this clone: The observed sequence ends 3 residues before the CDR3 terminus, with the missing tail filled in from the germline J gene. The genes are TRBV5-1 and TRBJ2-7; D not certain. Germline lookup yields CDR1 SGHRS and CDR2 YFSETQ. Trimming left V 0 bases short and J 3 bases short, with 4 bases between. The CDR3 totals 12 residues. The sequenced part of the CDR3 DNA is TGCGCCAGCAGCTTGGACGGCTACGAG. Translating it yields CASSLDGYE. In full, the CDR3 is CASSLDGYEQYF.

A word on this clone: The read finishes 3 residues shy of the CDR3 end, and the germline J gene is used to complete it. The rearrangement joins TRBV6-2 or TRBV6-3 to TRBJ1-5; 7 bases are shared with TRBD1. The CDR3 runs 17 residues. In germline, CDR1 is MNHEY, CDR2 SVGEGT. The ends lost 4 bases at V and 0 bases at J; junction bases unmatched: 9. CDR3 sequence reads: CASSWGTGVYSNQPQHF. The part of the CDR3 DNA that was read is TGTGCCAGCAGTTGGGGAACAGGGGTTTATAGCAATCAGCCC.

CDR3 in amino acids: CAWRTGPGELFF. The part of the CDR3 DNA that was read is TGTGCCTGGAGGACAGGGCCCGGGGAG. The chain uses TRBV30 and TRBJ2-2; 7 nucleotides agree with TRBD1. The read ends 3 residues shy of where the CDR3 ends; the end is completed using the germline J gene. V trimming: 3 bases; J trimming: 6 bases; junction bases outside the gene matches: 1. CDR1 and CDR2 (germline): GTSNPN, SVGIG (reference sequence). The CDR3 spans 12 residues.

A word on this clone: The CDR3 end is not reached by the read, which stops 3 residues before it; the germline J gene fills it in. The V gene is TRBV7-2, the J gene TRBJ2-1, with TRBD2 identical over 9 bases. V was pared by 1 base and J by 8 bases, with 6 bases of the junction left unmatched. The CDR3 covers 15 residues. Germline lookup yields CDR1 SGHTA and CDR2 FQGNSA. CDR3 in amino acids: CASSLGLAVKDEQFF. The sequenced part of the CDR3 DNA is TGTGCCAGCAGCTTAGGACTAGCGGTGAAGGATGAG.

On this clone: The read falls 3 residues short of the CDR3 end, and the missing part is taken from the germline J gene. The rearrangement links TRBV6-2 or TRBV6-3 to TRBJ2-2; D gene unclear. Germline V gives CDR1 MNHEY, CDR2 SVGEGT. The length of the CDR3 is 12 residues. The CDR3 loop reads CASSYSRIGLFF. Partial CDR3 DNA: TGTGCCAGCAGTTACTCAAGAATCGGG.

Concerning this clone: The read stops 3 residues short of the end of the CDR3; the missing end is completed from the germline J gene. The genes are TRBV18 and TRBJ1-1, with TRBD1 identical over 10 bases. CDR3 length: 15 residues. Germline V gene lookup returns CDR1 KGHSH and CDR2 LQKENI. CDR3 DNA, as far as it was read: TGTGCCAGCTCACCGGGACAGGGGCGAGGAGGTAAG. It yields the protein CASSPGQGRGGK. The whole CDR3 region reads CASSPGQGRGGKAFF.

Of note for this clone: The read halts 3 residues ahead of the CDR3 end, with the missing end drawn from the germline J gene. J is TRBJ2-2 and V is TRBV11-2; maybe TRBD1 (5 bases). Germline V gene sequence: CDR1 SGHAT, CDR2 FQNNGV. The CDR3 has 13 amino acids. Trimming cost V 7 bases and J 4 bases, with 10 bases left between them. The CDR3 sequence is CASIGASTGELFF. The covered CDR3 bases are TGTGCCAGCATAGGGGCCAGCACCGGGGAG.

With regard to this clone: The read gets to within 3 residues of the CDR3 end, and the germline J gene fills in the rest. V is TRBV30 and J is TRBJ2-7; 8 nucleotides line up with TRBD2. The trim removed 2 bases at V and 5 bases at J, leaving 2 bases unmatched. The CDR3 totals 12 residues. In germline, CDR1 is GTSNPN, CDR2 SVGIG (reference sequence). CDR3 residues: CAWSWRGDEQYF. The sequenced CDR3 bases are TGTGCCTGGAGTTGGCGGGGGGACGAG.

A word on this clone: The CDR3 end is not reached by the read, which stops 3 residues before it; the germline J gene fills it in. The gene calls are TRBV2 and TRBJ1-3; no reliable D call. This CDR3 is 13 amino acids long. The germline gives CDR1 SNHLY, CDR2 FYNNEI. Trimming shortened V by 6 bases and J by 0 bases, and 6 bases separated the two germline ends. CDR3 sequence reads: CASSQNSGNTIYF. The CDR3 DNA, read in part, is TGTGCCAGCAGCCAGAACTCTGGAAACACC.

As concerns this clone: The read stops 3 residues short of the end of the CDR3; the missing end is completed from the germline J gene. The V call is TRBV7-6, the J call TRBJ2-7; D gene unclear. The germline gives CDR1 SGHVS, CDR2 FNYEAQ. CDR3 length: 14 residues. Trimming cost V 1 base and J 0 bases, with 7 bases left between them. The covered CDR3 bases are TGTGCCAGCAGCTTAGGGGCAGTCTCCTACGAG. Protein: CASSLGAVSYE. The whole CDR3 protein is CASSLGAVSYEQYF.

CDR3 in amino acids: CASSLRGQGPTGELFF. Incomplete CDR3 DNA: TGTGCCAGCAGCCTAAGGGGGCAGGGGCCCACCGGGGAG. The genes are TRBV7-3 and TRBJ2-2; the match to TRBD1 covers 7 bases. Sequencing ends 3 residues short of the CDR3 end; the germline J gene provides the rest. This CDR3 comprises 16 residues. CDR1 SGHTA and CDR2 FQGTGA come from the germline V gene. J lost 4 bases, V lost 5 bases, and 10 bases had no gene match.

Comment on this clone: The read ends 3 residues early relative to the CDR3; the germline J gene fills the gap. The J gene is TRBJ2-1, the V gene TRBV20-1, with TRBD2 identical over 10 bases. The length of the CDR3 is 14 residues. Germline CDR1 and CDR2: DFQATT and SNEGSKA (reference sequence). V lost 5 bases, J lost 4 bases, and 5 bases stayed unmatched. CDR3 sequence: CSAPSGGGYNEQFF. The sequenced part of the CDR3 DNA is TGCAGTGCTCCAAGCGGGGGGGGTTACAATGAG.

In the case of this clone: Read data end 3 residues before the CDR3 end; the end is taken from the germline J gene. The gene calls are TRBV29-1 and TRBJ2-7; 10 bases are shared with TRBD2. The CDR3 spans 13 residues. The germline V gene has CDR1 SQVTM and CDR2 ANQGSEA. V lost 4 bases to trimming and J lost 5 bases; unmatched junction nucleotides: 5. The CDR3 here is CSVVGTSAHEQYF. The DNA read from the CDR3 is TGCAGCGTTGTAGGGACTAGCGCGCACGAG.

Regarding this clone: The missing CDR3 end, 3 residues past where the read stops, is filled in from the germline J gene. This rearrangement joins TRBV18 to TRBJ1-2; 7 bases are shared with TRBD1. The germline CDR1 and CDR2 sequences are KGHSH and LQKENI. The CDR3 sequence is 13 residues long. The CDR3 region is CASSGRGAYDYTF. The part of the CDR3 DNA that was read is TGTGCCAGCTCAGGCAGGGGGGCGTACGAC.

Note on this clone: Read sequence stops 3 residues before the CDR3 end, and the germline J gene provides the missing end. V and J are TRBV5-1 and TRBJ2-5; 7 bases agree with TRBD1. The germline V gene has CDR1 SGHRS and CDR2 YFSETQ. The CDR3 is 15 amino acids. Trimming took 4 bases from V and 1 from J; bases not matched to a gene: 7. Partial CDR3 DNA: TGCGCCAGCAGCGAGACGACAGGGCTCCAAGAGACC. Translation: CASSETTGLQET. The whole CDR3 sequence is CASSETTGLQETQYF.

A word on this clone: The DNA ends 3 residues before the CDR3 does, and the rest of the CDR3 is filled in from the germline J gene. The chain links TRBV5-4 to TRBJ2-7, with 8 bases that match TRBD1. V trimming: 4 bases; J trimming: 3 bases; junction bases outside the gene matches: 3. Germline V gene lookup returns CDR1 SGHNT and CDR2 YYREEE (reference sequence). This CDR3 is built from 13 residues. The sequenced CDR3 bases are TGTGCCAGCAGCCCAGGGGGCAGCTACGAG. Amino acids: CASSPGGSYE. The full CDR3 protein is CASSPGGSYEQYF.

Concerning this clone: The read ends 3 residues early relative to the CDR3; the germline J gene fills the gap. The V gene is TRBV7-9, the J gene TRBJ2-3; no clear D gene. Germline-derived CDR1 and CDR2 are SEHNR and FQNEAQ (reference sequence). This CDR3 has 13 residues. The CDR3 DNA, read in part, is TGTGCCAGCAGCTTAACTCGAATAGAGACG. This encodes CASSLTRIET. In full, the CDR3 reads CASSLTRIETQYF.

Incomplete CDR3 DNA: TGTGCCAGCTACCGAGACATCTATGGT. This codes for CASYRDIYG. The full-length CDR3 reads as CASYRDIYGQYF. The chain couples TRBV7-2 to TRBJ2-4; no clear D gene. The read is 3 residues too short to cover the CDR3 end, so that end is filled in from the germline J gene. The CDR3 contains 12 residues. Looked up from germline, CDR1 is SGHTA and CDR2 is FQGNSA.

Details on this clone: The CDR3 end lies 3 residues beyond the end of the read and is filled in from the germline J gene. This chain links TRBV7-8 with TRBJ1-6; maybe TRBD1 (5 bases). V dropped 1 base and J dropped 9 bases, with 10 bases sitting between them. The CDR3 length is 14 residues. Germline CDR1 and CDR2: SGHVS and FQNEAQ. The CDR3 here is CASSLVGLGSPLHF. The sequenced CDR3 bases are TGTGCCAGCAGCTTAGTGGGACTCGGTTCACCC.

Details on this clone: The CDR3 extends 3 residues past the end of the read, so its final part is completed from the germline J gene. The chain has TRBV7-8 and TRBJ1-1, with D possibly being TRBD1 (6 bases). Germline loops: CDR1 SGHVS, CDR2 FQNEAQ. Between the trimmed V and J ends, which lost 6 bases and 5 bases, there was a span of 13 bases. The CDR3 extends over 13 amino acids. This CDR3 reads CASSTRQVTEAFF. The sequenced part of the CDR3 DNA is TGTGCCAGCAGTACGAGACAGGTGACTGAA.

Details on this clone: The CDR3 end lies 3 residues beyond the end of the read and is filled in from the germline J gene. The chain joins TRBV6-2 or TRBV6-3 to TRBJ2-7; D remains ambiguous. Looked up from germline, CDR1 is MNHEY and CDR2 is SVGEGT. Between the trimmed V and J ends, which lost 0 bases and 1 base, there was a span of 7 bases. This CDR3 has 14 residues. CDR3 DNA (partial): TGTGCCAGCAGTTACTCGGCTTTATCCTACGAG. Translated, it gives CASSYSALSYE. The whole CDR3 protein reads CASSYSALSYEQYF.

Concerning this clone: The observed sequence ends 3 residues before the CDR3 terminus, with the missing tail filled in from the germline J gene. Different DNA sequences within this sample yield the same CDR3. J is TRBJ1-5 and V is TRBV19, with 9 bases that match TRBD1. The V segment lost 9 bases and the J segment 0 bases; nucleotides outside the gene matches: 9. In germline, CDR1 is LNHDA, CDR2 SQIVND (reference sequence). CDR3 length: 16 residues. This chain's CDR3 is CASTRGQGNSNQPQHF. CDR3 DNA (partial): TGTGCCAGCACCCGAGGACAGGGGAATAGCAATCAGCCC.

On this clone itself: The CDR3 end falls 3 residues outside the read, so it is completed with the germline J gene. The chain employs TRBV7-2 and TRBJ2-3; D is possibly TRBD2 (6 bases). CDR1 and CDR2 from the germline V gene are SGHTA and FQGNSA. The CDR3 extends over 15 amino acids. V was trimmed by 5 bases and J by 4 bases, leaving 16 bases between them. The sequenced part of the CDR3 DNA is TGTGCCAGCAGCGTATTTTGGGGGGTATCAGATACG. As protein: CASSVFWGVSDT. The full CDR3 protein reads CASSVFWGVSDTQYF.

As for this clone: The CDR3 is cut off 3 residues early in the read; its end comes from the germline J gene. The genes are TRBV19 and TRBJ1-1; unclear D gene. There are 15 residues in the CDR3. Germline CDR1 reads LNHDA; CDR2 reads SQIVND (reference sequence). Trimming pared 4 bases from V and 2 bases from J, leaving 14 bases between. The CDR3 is CASSTDLSFNTEAFF. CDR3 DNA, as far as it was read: TGTGCCAGTAGTACCGATCTCAGTTTTAACACTGAA.